The rows below give T cell receptor beta chains drawn from one sample of a study of metastatic and nonmetastatic thyroid tumors. TCRdb re-analyzed the PCR reads using MiXCR. The table records about 7,600 clones, around 27% of them present only once. The specimen was adjacent normal tissue. The receptors derive from a female donor with papillary thyroid cancer or a benign thyroid nodule (not recorded which). Some clones in this sample may be carry-over from other donors' samples. Both conserved end residues are part of each CDR3. A D gene is named only where the DNA matches it firmly. Some rows have no size entry. The others give once, few or many, or a class for an expanded clone.

>TRBJ2-1|-|TRBV11-1|-
CASSGGIHSYNEKFF
TGTGCCAGCAGCGGGGGAATTCACTCCTACAATGAGAAGTTCTTC
>TRBJ1-2|-|TRBV4-1|once
CTSSQVESLGSGYTF
TGCACCAGCAGCCAGGTTGAGTCCCTCGGGTCGGGCTACACCTTC
>TRBJ1-1|-|TRBV14|-
CASSVQGNTEAFF
TGTGCCAGCAGCGTACAGGGAAACACTGAAGCTTTCTTT
>TRBJ2-2|-|TRBV7-9|-
CASSSIEFCTGELFF
TGTGCCAGCAGCAGCATAGAGTTCTGCACCGGGGAGCTGTTTTTT
>TRBJ2-7|-|TRBV14|once
CASSQVGFSYEQYF
TGTGCCAGCAGCCAAGTCGGGTTTTCCTACGAGCAGTACTTC
>TRBJ2-7|TRBD2|TRBV5-4|many
CASSGTSGYEQYF
TGTGCCAGCAGCGGGACTAGCGGCTACGAGCAGTACTTC
>TRBJ1-1|-|TRBV6-5|large
CASSYVGRQTEAFF
TGTGCCAGCAGTTACGTAGGCAGGCAAACTGAAGCTTTCTTT
>TRBJ1-2|-|TRBV20-1|-
CSAEVGDDNYGYTF
TGCAGTGCGGAAGTTGGGGACGATAACTATGGCTACACCTTC
>TRBJ1-5|-|TRBV20-1|-
CSARGTGGVNQPQHF
TGCAGTGCTAGAGGTACGGGGGGGGTCAATCAGCCCCAGCATTTT
>TRBJ1-2|TRBD1|TRBV6-2/TRBV6-3|-
CASSWTGCYGYTF
TGTGCCAGCAGTTGGACAGGGTGCTATGGTTACACATTC
>TRBJ2-2|TRBD2|TRBV28|-
CASSRTSAAGELFF
TGTGCCAGCAGTCGGACTAGCGCTGCCGGGGAGCTGTTTTTT
>TRBJ2-5|-|TRBV2|-
CASGLGSDTQYF
TGTGCCAGCGGGCTGGGTTCTGACACCCAGTACTTC
>TRBJ2-1|-|TRBV19|few
CASSLATFYNEQFF
TGTGCCAGTAGTCTGGCGACATTTTACAATGAGCAGTTCTTC
>TRBJ2-3|-|TRBV6-5|-
CASSYVREDTQYF
TGTGCCAGCAGTTACGTGCGCGAAGATACGCAGTATTTT
>TRBJ1-1|TRBD1|TRBV6-1|large
CASRGTGGSEAFF
TGTGCCAGCAGAGGGACAGGGGGCTCTGAAGCTTTCTTT
>TRBJ2-1|-|TRBV7-9|-
CASSFVSSYNGQFF
TGTGCCAGCAGCTTTGTTAGCTCTTACAATGGGCAGTTCTTC
>TRBJ2-1|-|TRBV5-4|many
CASSLGARTYNEQFF
TGTGCCAGCAGCTTGGGGGCCAGAACCTACAATGAGCAGTTCTTC